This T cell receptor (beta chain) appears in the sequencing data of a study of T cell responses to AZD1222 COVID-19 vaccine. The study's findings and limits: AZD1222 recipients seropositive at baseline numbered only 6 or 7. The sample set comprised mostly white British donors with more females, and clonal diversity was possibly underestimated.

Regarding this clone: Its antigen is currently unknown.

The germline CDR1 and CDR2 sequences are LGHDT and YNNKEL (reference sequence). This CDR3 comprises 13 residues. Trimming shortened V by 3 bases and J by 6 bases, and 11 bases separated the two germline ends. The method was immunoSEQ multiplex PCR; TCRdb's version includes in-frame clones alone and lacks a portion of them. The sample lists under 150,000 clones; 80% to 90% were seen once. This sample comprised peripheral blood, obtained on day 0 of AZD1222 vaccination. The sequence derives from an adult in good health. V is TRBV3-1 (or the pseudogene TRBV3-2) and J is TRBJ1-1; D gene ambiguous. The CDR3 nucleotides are TGTGCCAGCAGCCAGCGTCAGTACTCTGAAGCTTTCTTT. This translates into CASSQRQYSEAFF.